This T cell receptor beta chain was observed in a study of blood T cell repertoires in COVID-19. For the study at large: PBMCs, B-cell-depleted T cells, or T cells provided the cDNA or gDNA that made up the material.

CDR1 and CDR2 from the germline V gene are SGHRS and YFSETQ. The V and J ends lost 5 bases and 5 bases respectively, with 14 bases between them. The CDR3 has 13 amino acids. Measured with immunoSEQ multiplex PCR; TCRdb has only the in-frame clones, and not every one. This table holds 250,000 to 350,000 clones, 90% found once. Sequences were obtained from PBMCs or T cells enriched from blood (not recorded which). This TCR was sampled from a woman aged 18-29 years with acute COVID-19. This chain uses TRBV5-1 with TRBJ2-7; a weak D match, TRBD2 (6 bases). The CDR3 nucleotides are TGCGCCAGCAGTGAGGAGGGGATCCACGAGCAGTACTTC. Translated, it gives CASSEEGIHEQYF.